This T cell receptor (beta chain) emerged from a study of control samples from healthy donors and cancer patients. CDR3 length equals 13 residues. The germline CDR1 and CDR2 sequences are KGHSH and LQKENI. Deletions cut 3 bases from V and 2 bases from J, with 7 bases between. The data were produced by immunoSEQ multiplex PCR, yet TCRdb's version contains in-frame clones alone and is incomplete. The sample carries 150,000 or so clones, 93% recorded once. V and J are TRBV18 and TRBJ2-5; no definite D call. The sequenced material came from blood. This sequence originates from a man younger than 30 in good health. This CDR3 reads CASSPWGQETQYF. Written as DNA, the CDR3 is TGTGCCAGCTCACCTTGGGGTCAAGAGACCCAGTACTTC.